This T cell receptor beta chain was found in a study of cytomegalovirus exposure and HLA in healthy donors. Across the study: Previous work identified roughly 110 million unique TCR beta sequences from some 170 million T cells. Study-wide results and limits: For TCR beta chains, V- and J-gene trimming was later linked to a missense DCLRE1C variant. Researchers had no immune exposure information except CMV serostatus available.

The primer mix had 60 Vbeta and 13 Jbeta primers. The data were produced by immunoSEQ multiplex PCR, yet TCRdb's version contains in-frame clones alone and is incomplete. The sample includes over 150,000 clones, roughly 80% of them seen just once. Everyone who donated was a healthy bone marrow donor. Concerning this clone itself: Its antigen is undetermined.

Germline loops: CDR1 MNHEY, CDR2 SVGAGI. V was trimmed by 2 bases and J by 3 bases, leaving 10 bases between them. CDR3 size: 15 residues. The V and J genes are TRBV6-5 and TRBJ2-2; D is uncertain. This sequence originates from a young man in good health and CMV-seropositive. What was sequenced was PBMCs. In nucleotides, the CDR3 is TGTGCCAGCAGTTACGCGGCGGCTTACACCGGGGAGCTGTTTTTT. The encoded protein is CASSYAAAYTGELFF.